These 32 T cell receptor beta chains were sequenced from one sample in a study of shared clonotypes between healthy human individuals. Terminally differentiated effector memory CD45RA+ cells were excluded by CCR7 positive selection of CD45RO-negative cells. Produced via immunoSEQ multiplex PCR; TCRdb's table is partial and in-frame only. This sample yields around 1,900,000 clones, of which approximately 92% are seen a single time; less than 2% belongs to the top ten. Sequenced: naive CD8+ T cells from PBMCs. These receptors originate from a man aged 18-30 years in good health. Some clones in this sample may be carry-over from other donors' samples.

The chain has TRBV7-3 and TRBJ2-5; no clear D. V was pared by 5 bases and J by 0 bases, with 13 bases between. The germline CDR1 and CDR2 sequences are SGHTA and FQGTGA. The length of the CDR3 is 15 residues. CDR3 amino acids: CASSHDLGDQETQYF. The CDR3 coding sequence is TGTGCCAGCAGCCACGACCTTGGGGACCAAGAGACCCAGTACTTC. The full variable domain, its missing parts supplied by reference TRBV7-3 and TRBJ2-5, is GAGVSQTPSNKVTEKGKYVELRCDPISGHTALYWYRQSLGQGPEFLIYFQGTGAADDSGLPNDRFFAVRPEGSVSTLKIQRTERGDSAVYLCASSHDLGDQETQYFGPGTRLLVL.

This clone was found a few times. Additional DNA sequences in this sample encode the identical CDR3. The chain links TRBV9 to TRBJ2-2; no clear D. V was shortened by 0 bases and J by 2 bases, with 5 bases between the two germline ends. The CDR3 has 14 amino acids. The germline V gene encodes CDR1 SGDLS and CDR2 YYNGEE. In DNA, the CDR3 is TGTGCCAGCAGCGTAGACAGAAACACCGGGGAGCTGTTTTTT. Protein product: CASSVDRNTGELFF.

This chain uses TRBV7-2 with TRBJ2-7; D gene unclear. Trimming took 2 bases from V and 3 from J, leaving 8 bases between them. The CDR3 length is 13 residues. Germline loops: CDR1 SGHTA, CDR2 FQGNSA. CDR3 sequence: CASSLLSVYEQYF. The CDR3, as DNA: TGTGCCAGCAGCTTATTGTCCGTCTACGAGCAGTACTTC.

Only one count was recorded for this clone. This chain joins TRBV11-2 and TRBJ2-7; the D call may be TRBD1 or TRBD2 (6 bases each). CDR1 and CDR2 (germline): SGHAT, FQNNGV. The germline V and J ends were trimmed by 5 bases and 2 bases, with 22 bases remaining between them. The CDR3 spans 17 residues. This chain's CDR3 is CASSLGVGGELTYEQYF. CDR3 sequence (DNA): TGTGCCAGCAGCCTTGGGGTGGGGGGCGAATTAACCTACGAGCAGTACTTC.

The chain employs TRBV7-6 and TRBJ2-1; 11 bases align to TRBD2. With 5 bases clipped from V and 9 bases from J, the junction kept 12 bases outside the gene matches. The germline gives CDR1 SGHVS, CDR2 FNYEAQ. CDR3 size: 16 residues. CDR3 coding DNA: TGTGCCAGCAGCCACCCGCTAGCGGGAGGCGACAGTGAGCAGTTCTTC. Its translation is CASSHPLAGGDSEQFF.

This clone turned up a few times. This chain uses TRBV2 with TRBJ1-4, with a tentative D call TRBD1 (6 bases). Germline V lookup: CDR1 SNHLY, CDR2 FYNNEI. CDR3 length equals 14 residues. Trimming left V 5 bases short and J 7 bases short, with 14 bases between. DNA of the CDR3: TGTGCCAGCAGTTCCCCAGGGGCGAGTGAAAAACTGTTTTTT. Translated, it gives CASSSPGASEKLFF.

This clone is a singleton in its sample. The V gene is TRBV2, the J gene TRBJ2-1, with 12 nucleotides matching TRBD2. The CDR3 loop spans 18 amino acids. V was clipped by 9 bases and J by 0 bases; unmatched bases: 12. Germline assignment: CDR1 SNHLY and CDR2 FYNNEI. Here the CDR3 DNA reads TGTGCCAGGCAGGGAGGGACTAGCGGGCCAAGCTCCTACAATGAGCAGTTCTTC. This translates into CARQGGTSGPSSYNEQFF.

The chain combines TRBV29-1 with TRBJ1-1, with 9 bases that match TRBD1. The CDR3 is 15 residues long. Germline V gene lookup returns CDR1 SQVTM and CDR2 ANQGSEA. V trimming: 0 bases; J trimming: 4 bases; junction bases outside the gene matches: 6. CDR3 protein: CSVEELGQGLTEAFF. The CDR3 DNA sequence: TGCAGCGTTGAAGAGTTGGGACAGGGCCTCACTGAAGCTTTCTTT. Combining the CDR3 with reference TRBV29-1 and TRBJ1-1 gives the whole variable domain SAVISQKPSRDICQRGTSLTIQCQVDSQVTMMFWYRQQPGQSLTLIATANQGSEATYESGFVIDKFPISRPNLTFSTLTVSNMSPEDSSIYLCSVEELGQGLTEAFFGQGTRLTVV.

The V call is TRBV4-1, the J call TRBJ1-5; no clear D gene. With 0 bases removed from V and 2 bases from J, the gap between germline ends came to 20 bases. This CDR3 region has 19 residues. Germline CDR1 MGHRA, CDR2 YSYEKL. The CDR3 reads CASSQDYVAGTGGNQPQHF. The CDR3 DNA sequence: TGCGCCAGCAGCCAAGATTATGTTGCGGGCACTGGGGGCAATCAGCCCCAGCATTTT.

The rearrangement links TRBV2 to TRBJ1-1; TRBD1 is a possible D gene (6 bases). V shed 8 bases and J shed 0 bases, with 13 bases lying between them. Looked up from germline, CDR1 is SNHLY and CDR2 is FYNNEI. This CDR3 is built from 14 residues. CDR3 DNA: TGTGCCAGCCACCAGGGGCCCATGAACACTGAAGCTTTCTTT. The encoded protein is CASHQGPMNTEAFF.

The chain joins TRBV11-2 to TRBJ2-7; TRBD2 matches at 8 bases. The CDR3 totals 14 residues. The germline V gene encodes CDR1 SGHAT and CDR2 FQNNGV. The V segment lost 4 bases and the J segment 3 bases; nucleotides outside the gene matches: 5. The CDR3: CASSWGLENYEQYF. CDR3 bases: TGTGCCAGCAGCTGGGGACTAGAGAACTACGAGCAGTACTTC.

The chain carries TRBV13 and TRBJ2-5; TRBD1 agrees at 10 bases. Per the germline V gene, CDR1 is PRHDT and CDR2 is FYEKMQ (reference sequence). Losses at the gene ends were 5 bases for V and 7 bases for J; bases not matched to a gene: 7. The CDR3 is 14 amino acids. The CDR3 reads CASSPGTGVGTQYF. The DNA of the CDR3 is TGTGCCAGCAGCCCAGGGACAGGGGTTGGGACCCAGTACTTC.

The CDR3 DNA reads as TGTGCCAGTAGTCTCGGGTCCTCCTCCTTCACTGAAGCTTTCTTT. Protein: CASSLGSSSFTEAFF. The chain carries TRBV19 and TRBJ1-1, with D uncertain. The CDR3 has 15 residues. V dropped 5 bases and J dropped 4 bases, with 17 bases sitting between them. CDR1 is LNHDA, CDR2 SQIVND, per germline (reference sequence).

The chain employs TRBV28 and TRBJ1-5; D unresolved. The CDR3 is 12 residues long. CDR1 and CDR2 from the germline V gene are MDHEN and SYDVKM. The V end was cut by 11 bases, the J end by 5 bases, with 13 bases between. The CDR3 DNA reads as TGTGCCGGAGGGCAAACGTATCAGCCCCAGCATTTT. Its protein product is CAGGQTYQPQHF.

The chain links TRBV29-1 to TRBJ2-1; possibly TRBD1 or TRBD2 for D (5 bases each). This CDR3 comprises 15 residues. Germline V gene data show CDR1 as SQVTM and CDR2 as ANQGSEA. Trimming pared 6 bases from V and 5 bases from J, leaving 20 bases between. Written as DNA, the CDR3 is TGCAGCGTAGCAAAACGGGGCGACATCAACAATGAGCAGTTCTTC. As protein: CSVAKRGDINNEQFF.

The gene calls are TRBV7-6 and TRBJ2-1; D remains ambiguous. This CDR3 has 14 residues. Germline CDR1 is SGHVS and CDR2 is FNYEAQ. Trimming stripped 6 bases from V and 5 bases from J, with 14 bases between. As DNA, the CDR3 is TGTGCCAGCAGACGTATCGATTCCGACAATGAGCAGTTCTTC. Translating it yields CASRRIDSDNEQFF.

V and J are TRBV15 and TRBJ2-1, with a weak D call TRBD1 (5 bases). The CDR3 spans 14 residues. Germline V lookup: CDR1 LNHNV, CDR2 YYDKDF (reference sequence). V was pared by 4 bases and J by 4 bases, with 11 bases between. CDR3 region: CATSTRRVYNEQFF. The CDR3 DNA follows: TGTGCCACCAGCACACGCAGGGTATACAATGAGCAGTTCTTC.

The chain links TRBV5-1 to TRBJ2-1; D ambiguous. This CDR3 spans 14 amino acids. V lost 2 bases and J lost 0, with 6 bases in between. Germline V CDR1 and CDR2: SGHRS, YFSETQ. The CDR3 region has the DNA TGCGCCAGCAGCTTCTGGAACTCCTACAATGAGCAGTTCTTC. Translation: CASSFWNSYNEQFF. Drawing the rest from reference TRBV5-1 and TRBJ2-1, the complete variable domain is KAGVTQTPRYLIKTRGQQVTLSCSPISGHRSVSWYQQTPGQGLQFLFEYFSETQRNKGNFPGRFSGRQFSNSRSEMNVSTLELGDSALYLCASSFWNSYNEQFFGPGTRLTVL.

The chain has TRBV7-9 and TRBJ1-2, with D perhaps TRBD1 (5 bases). Germline loops: CDR1 SEHNR, CDR2 FQNEAQ (reference sequence). This CDR3 has 16 amino acids. V lost 0 bases and J 0 bases, leaving 11 bases between the germline ends. The DNA for the CDR3 is TGTGCCAGCAGCTTAGCTGGCGGACATTCTAACTATGGCTACACCTTC. This encodes CASSLAGGHSNYGYTF.

The chain recombines TRBV9 with TRBJ2-7; D call uncertain. CDR3 size: 14 residues. Deletions cut 0 bases from V and 1 base from J, with 8 bases between. Per germline, CDR1 SGDLS and CDR2 YYNGEE. This CDR3 reads CASSVVSDSYEQYF. In DNA, the CDR3 is TGTGCCAGCAGCGTAGTGAGTGATTCCTACGAGCAGTACTTC.

The gene calls are TRBV27 and TRBJ2-1, with D hard to call. The CDR3 contains 18 residues. From germline, CDR1 is MNHEY and CDR2 SMNVEV (reference sequence). Trimming pared 3 bases from V and 0 bases from J, leaving 18 bases between. CDR3 sequence (DNA): TGTGCCAGCAGTTTTTTCGGACCCCTGGGAAGCTCCTACAATGAGCAGTTCTTC. This codes for CASSFFGPLGSSYNEQFF.

The J gene is TRBJ2-1, the V gene TRBV7-3; 9 bases match TRBD2. With 5 bases clipped from V and 1 base from J, the junction kept 3 bases outside the gene matches. This CDR3 comprises 15 residues. From germline, CDR1 is SGHTA and CDR2 FQGTGA. CDR3 amino acids: CASSELAGSYNEQFF. DNA of the CDR3: TGTGCCAGCAGCGAACTAGCGGGTTCCTACAATGAGCAGTTCTTC. The full variable domain, in which reference TRBV7-3 and TRBJ2-1 provide the parts outside the CDR3, is GAGVSQTPSNKVTEKGKYVELRCDPISGHTALYWYRQSLGQGPEFLIYFQGTGAADDSGLPNDRFFAVRPEGSVSTLKIQRTERGDSAVYLCASSELAGSYNEQFFGPGTRLTVL.

V gene TRBV10-2 combines with J gene TRBJ1-5; TRBD1 is a possible D gene (6 bases). Germline CDR1 and CDR2: WSHSY and SAAADI. This CDR3 spans 15 amino acids. The germline V and J ends were trimmed by 5 bases and 4 bases, with 15 bases remaining between them. The CDR3 here is CASSWGRGANQPQHF. DNA of the CDR3: TGCGCCAGCAGTTGGGGCAGGGGAGCAAATCAGCCCCAGCATTTT.

The chain is built from TRBV7-3 and TRBJ2-1, with TRBD2 matching over 10 bases. The germline V gene has CDR1 SGHTA and CDR2 FQGTGA. The CDR3 has 16 amino acids. With V trimmed by 5 bases and J by 8 bases, 12 bases remained unmatched. The CDR3 loop reads CASSPSGSGRGHEQFF. The CDR3 DNA sequence: TGTGCCAGCAGCCCCTCCGGGAGCGGGAGGGGACATGAGCAGTTCTTC.

This clone has a single count. This chain links TRBV7-9 with TRBJ2-5, with TRBD1 matching 10 bases. The DNA matches TRBJ2-7 better at its end, which makes the J call doubtful. Germline values: CDR1 SEHNR, CDR2 FQNEAQ (reference sequence). This CDR3 region has 14 residues. The CDR3 reads CASSPGQGPYEQYF. The DNA for the CDR3 is TGTGCCAGCAGCCCGGGACAGGGGCCCTACGAGCAGTACTTC.

The V and J genes are TRBV14 and TRBJ2-5; D tentatively reads TRBD1 or TRBD2 (5 bases each). The CDR3 loop spans 14 amino acids. The V end lost 1 base, the J end lost 7 bases, and 13 bases lay between the germline ends. In germline, CDR1 is SGHDN, CDR2 FVKESK. In nucleotides, the CDR3 is TGTGCCAGCAGCCAAGGGGCAGGGAGCGGGACCCAGTACTTC. It yields the protein CASSQGAGSGTQYF.

J is TRBJ1-5 and V is TRBV7-2; D gene ambiguous. The V gene's germline CDR1 is SGHTA and CDR2 FQGNSA. The CDR3 contains 12 residues. V shed 5 bases and J shed 8 bases, with 10 bases lying between them. CDR3 amino acids: CASSAPREPQHF. CDR3 DNA sequence: TGTGCCAGCAGCGCCCCCCGGGAGCCCCAGCATTTT.

The V and J genes are TRBV15 and TRBJ2-7, with D possibly matching TRBD1 (5 bases). V was shortened by 8 bases and J by 2 bases, with 13 bases between the two germline ends. The CDR3 spans 13 residues. CDR1 is LNHNV, CDR2 YYDKDF, per germline (reference sequence). CDR3 amino acids: CATAAGLTYEQYF. The DNA of the CDR3 is TGTGCCACCGCGGCAGGGCTCACCTACGAGCAGTACTTC.

CDR3 protein: CASSPWTGGYGYTF. DNA of the CDR3: TGTGCCAGCAGCCCCTGGACAGGGGGGTATGGCTACACCTTC. V is TRBV5-8 and J is TRBJ1-2; 10 bases match TRBD1. The germline V gene has CDR1 SGHTS and CDR2 YDEGEE. The trim removed 4 bases at V and 5 bases at J, leaving 5 bases unmatched. The length of the CDR3 is 14 residues.

The chain links TRBV4-3 to TRBJ2-5, with 13 bases lining up with TRBD2. This CDR3 has 20 residues. V shed 2 bases and J 7 bases; nucleotides not matched to a gene: 19. Per the germline V gene, CDR1 is LGHNA and CDR2 is YSLEER. CDR3 protein: CASSQLHRAELAGGPGTQYF. In DNA, the CDR3 is TGCGCCAGCAGCCAACTTCACAGAGCCGAACTAGCGGGAGGGCCAGGGACCCAGTACTTC.

The chain's CDR3 is CASRPTGGTEAFF. The CDR3 DNA sequence: TGTGCCAGCAGACCCACAGGGGGCACTGAAGCTTTCTTT. V usage is TRBV11-2 and J usage is TRBJ1-1; 8 bases map to TRBD1. Germline assignment: CDR1 SGHAT and CDR2 FQNNGV. This CDR3 is 13 amino acids long. The V and J ends lost 6 bases and 4 bases, in that order; junction bases with no gene match: 4.

This clone was detected only once. The gene calls are TRBV5-1 and TRBJ2-7; no clear D gene. Germline V gene lookup returns CDR1 SGHRS and CDR2 YFSETQ. CDR3 length equals 14 residues. Trimming shortened V by 1 base and J by 5 bases, and 13 bases separated the two germline ends. The chain's CDR3 is CASSLWAASDEQYF. CDR3 nucleotide sequence: TGCGCCAGCAGCTTGTGGGCAGCGTCGGACGAGCAGTACTTC.